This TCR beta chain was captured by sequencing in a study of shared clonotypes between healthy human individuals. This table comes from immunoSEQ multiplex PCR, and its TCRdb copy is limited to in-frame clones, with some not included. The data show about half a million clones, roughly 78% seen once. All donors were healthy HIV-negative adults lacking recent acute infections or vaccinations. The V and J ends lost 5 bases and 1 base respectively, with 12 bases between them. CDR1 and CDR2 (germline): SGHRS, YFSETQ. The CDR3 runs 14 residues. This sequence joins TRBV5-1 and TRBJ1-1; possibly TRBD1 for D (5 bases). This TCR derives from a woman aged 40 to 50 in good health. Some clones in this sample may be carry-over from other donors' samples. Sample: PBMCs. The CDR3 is CASSRDGQNTEAFF. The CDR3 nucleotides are TGCGCCAGCAGTCGGGACGGACAGAACACTGAAGCTTTCTTT.